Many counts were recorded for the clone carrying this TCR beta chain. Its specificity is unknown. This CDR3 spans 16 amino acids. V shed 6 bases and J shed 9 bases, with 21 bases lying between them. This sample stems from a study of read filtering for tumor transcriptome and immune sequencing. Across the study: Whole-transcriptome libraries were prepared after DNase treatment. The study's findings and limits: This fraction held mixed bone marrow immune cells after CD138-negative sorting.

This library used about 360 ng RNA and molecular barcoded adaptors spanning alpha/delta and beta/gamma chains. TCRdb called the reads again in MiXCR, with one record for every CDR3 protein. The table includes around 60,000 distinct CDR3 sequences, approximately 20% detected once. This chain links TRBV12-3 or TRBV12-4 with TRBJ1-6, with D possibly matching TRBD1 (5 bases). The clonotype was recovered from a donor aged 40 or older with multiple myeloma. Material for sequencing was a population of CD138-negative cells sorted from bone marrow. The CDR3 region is CASSPMAGIVGSPLHF. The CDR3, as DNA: TGTGCCAGCAGCCCGATGGCAGGGATAGTAGGTTCACCCCTCCACTTT.